Reported below is one T cell receptor beta chain. No cognate antigen has been identified for it. No much larger clone exists at a distance of one base, and base qualities are not known. The data originate from a study of cytomegalovirus exposure and HLA in healthy donors (dated by TCRdb to the late 2010s). Study-wide context: According to an earlier analysis of several hundred of the donors, some 170 million T cells yielded 90 million to 140 million unique TCR beta sequences and roughly 280 Gb of sequence data. To predict cytomegalovirus infection status, the study combined high-throughput TCR immunosequencing, statistical association of individual TCRs with disease status, and machine learning. HLA typing covered class I and class II loci at four-digit resolution. About 280 gigabases of sequencing data and tens of millions of unique TCR sequences were included in an early release covering about 700 HLA-typed donors. Among a few hundred genotyped donors of the cohort, an average of approximately 250,000 unique TCR beta nucleotide sequences were sequenced per donor, about a sixth of them non-productive. The number of typed donors differed by locus: roughly 629-640 for A, B, C, DRB1 and DQB1; some 500 for DQA1; about 600 for DPA1; and around 490 for DPB1. All discovery cohort repertoires had been generated on a single sequencing platform. A later genetic analysis took genome-wide SNP genotypes for about 55% of the 666 donors and used that subset as a discovery cohort. In the later analysis, no new phenotypic data were used to find candidate immune exposures; instead, reliance was placed on TCR beta sequences and their occurrence across donors. Because of strong linkage in the cohort, a few DR-DQ haplotypes were treated as single units for association and clustering. In a later analysis, previously published TCR beta repertoires from 666 donors were re-analyzed and high-resolution HLA genotyping was added so that TCR occurrence patterns could be studied. A separate validation cohort of more than 100 different subjects was used in addition to the approximately 700-subject first cohort. The study profiled the T cell repertoires of 666 subjects by immunosequencing and related them to cytomegalovirus serostatus. The study was designed to test whether signatures of past pathogen exposure could be identified by cataloging public T cell receptors. The genetic ancestry cluster associated with self-reported Caucasian donors included about 81% of the approximately 430 genotyped donors. Alongside the repertoire data, information on donor age, sex, ethnicity and CMV serostatus was compiled. In an earlier analysis of 587 of the donors, high-throughput TCR beta sequencing was used to judge whether each TCR beta V gene segment behaved as functional or pseudogenic.

The cohort was made up of 666 healthy bone marrow donors. All cohort members were sampled while nominally healthy, although unrecorded immune exposures were likely present. The donor tested CMV seropositive, placing the donor among the 289 seropositive members of the cohort. A peripheral blood sample was collected from each donor, and TCR beta sequencing was performed on peripheral blood mononuclear cells. The Qiagen DNeasy Blood Extraction Kit was used to extract genomic DNA from the blood cell samples. Library preparation used the immunoSEQ multiplex PCR assay. For the multiplex PCR, a mixture combining 60 forward primers for TCR Vbeta segments and 13 reverse primers for TCR Jbeta segments was used. A multiplex PCR assay on genomic DNA amplified the CDR3 region of rearranged TCR beta genes. The Illumina HiSeq System was used to sequence the amplified TCR beta libraries as 87-base-pair reads. The published analysis was carried out like this. In a later analysis, 77 million or so unique TCR beta chains were counted across the approximately 620 repertoires, and approximately 11 million of these chains were shared by at least two donors. Raw reads were error-corrected and collapsed into unique sequences by a nearest-neighbor algorithm in which closely related sequences were merged to remove PCR and sequencing errors. Alignment of CDR3 sequences to IMGT reference sequences was used to assign V, D and J gene segments. For a sequence to be retained, a match of at least six nucleotides to both a V gene segment and a J gene segment was required. Rearrangements were classified as productive when the CDR3 lacked stop codons and remained in frame with V and J, and all other rearrangements were classified as non-productive. Following IMGT convention, CDR3 was defined as the stretch from the second conserved V-encoded cysteine up to the conserved J-encoded phenylalanine. The earlier analysis of 550 to 650 of the donors excluded any sequence lacking an unambiguous match to a single V gene segment. An earlier analysis of some 610 of the donors called V segments functional above 56.7% productive rearrangements and segregating when the between-donor standard deviation exceeded 5%. A statistical classification framework was built for diagnosing cytomegalovirus status from the catalog of TCR beta chain sequences. In a later analysis, V and J genes were assigned by comparing TCR nucleotide sequences against IMGT/GENE-DB human TR gene sequences. Using the TCRdist pipeline, a later analysis assigned CDR3 sequences along with most-parsimonious VDJ recombination scenarios. In a later analysis, every TCR beta chain was defined by the combination of its CDR3 amino acid sequence and its V-gene family, and reads without a unique V-gene family were dropped. A later analysis removed 500 to 650 highly shared, low-generation-probability nucleotide sequences to deal with suspected cross-contamination and a sequencing artifact. For each public chain, a later analysis derived a clonal expansion index from normalized ranks of inferred template counts within each repertoire. In a later analysis, generation probabilities were computed with a VDJ recombination model fitted to out-of-frame rearrangements, and the resulting probabilities were checked against IGoR. A later analysis scored TCR-TCR, TCR-HLA and TCR-CMV co-occurrence with hypergeometric tests, applying a repertoire-size bias correction to TCR pairs. False discovery rates were estimated in a later analysis by permuting HLA or CMV assignments 20 times. A later analysis grouped co-occurring TCRs with DBSCAN, adding TCRdist sequence similarity when clustering within HLA-allele-positive subsets. Repertoires with fewer than 30,000 or more than 120,000 public chains, plus five repertoires with anomalous nucleotide sharing, were excluded from co-occurrence clustering. This immuneACCESS table, as held by TCRdb, lists in-frame sequences with V and J called but not all clones. Of the missing ones, under half trace to an unresolved V gene in checked studies; the others have no known cause. V, J and clone size are taken as reported in that table, and D and trimming were inferred from the DNA itself. For this sample the table gives about 110,000 clones, of which roughly three quarters were detected only once. 5% to 7.5% of the sample goes to the ten largest clones.

There are 14 amino acids in the CDR3, from cysteine to phenylalanine inclusive. CDR3 DNA is the only sequence kept; it has 42 bases, read in frame from the first base. The germline V end is reduced by 6 bases and the J end by 5 bases; junction bases left unmatched: 7. The germline V gene provides CDR1 SGHAT and CDR2 FQNNGV. Overall results and qualifications from the work: Some IMGT-functional V segments, including TRBV6-2 and TRBV6-3, could not be distinguished by the 87-base-pair reads and were therefore excluded. Specific HLA alleles were associated with roughly 16,000 TCR beta sequences at a false discovery rate of 0.05 in a later analysis. Linkage disequilibrium might explain the correlated functional status among segregating V segments, but an unknown experimental factor could not be excluded. The only immune exposure information available for the cohort was CMV serostatus. In vitro tests confirmed that a few of the cytomegalovirus-associated TCR beta chains recognize cytomegalovirus antigens. A cluster of highly shared sequence variants was judged likely to represent a technical artifact of the sequencing pipeline. Cytomegalovirus status was reported to be diagnosed by the classifier with high specificity and sensitivity in both the original and validation cohorts. About 17 rarely observed V segments, including chromosome 9 orphons, were excluded from the earlier analysis of several hundred of the donors because counts were too low. While some public TCRs were present in many individuals, most TCR sequences turned up only very rarely across donors. Only TCR beta chains were sequenced in this cohort, and the absence of alpha or paired-chain data limited detectable features. An earlier analysis of approximately 500 of the donors showed that most TCR beta V segments appeared in productive rearrangements either about 87% or about 30% of the time, which broadly matched IMGT annotations. According to the authors, the approach could potentially be generalized to other disease states and immunological phenotypes. Because HLA typing was unavailable for some donors at each locus, only the typed subset was used in association tests. A further reported finding was that TCR beta sequences accurately predicted the HLA-A and HLA-B alleles for most subjects in the first cohort. The study listed over 150 TCR beta chains as associated with cytomegalovirus. Sequencing depth was assumed to be roughly uniform across donors in the presence/absence analyses, though that assumption may not hold. In a later analysis, HLA-associated TCR beta chains showed more clonal expansion and lower generation probabilities than non-associated chains that were equally common. In a later analysis, most CMV-associated TCR beta chains were found to appear HLA-restricted, with HLA associations seemingly driven largely by CMV exposure. Strong co-occurrence of HLA alleles, especially DR and DQ, made assigning TCR associations to individual alleles difficult. In a later analysis, TCR association rates were found to vary across HLA loci, with the most associated TCRs seen for DRB1 alleles and the fewest for HLA-C alleles. In a later analysis, several top co-occurrence clusters were reported to appear linked to parvovirus B19, influenza, CMV and Epstein-Barr virus. Compared with the 666-donor mean, donors in an Asian-associated ancestry cluster had fewer N-insertions in productive TCRs, according to a later genetic analysis. V-gene and J-gene trimming of TCR beta chains was associated with a missense DCLRE1C variant in a later genetic analysis, and the association was replicated in an independent cohort.

Input material: PBMCs. The chain joins TRBV11-2 to TRBJ1-1; 9 junctional bases match TRBD1. The sequence came from a young man in good health and CMV-seropositive. The sequenced DNA is TGTGCCAGCAGATACGGACAGGGGTGGACTGAAGCTTTCTTT. Translated, this gives CASRYGQGWTEAFF.